The 13 T cell receptor beta chains presented below share a single source sample, sequenced in a study of T cells in Graves' hyperthyroidism and ophthalmopathy. What was amplified from RNA transcripts were TCR beta CDR3 regions. TCR CDR3 regions were first amplified by RT-PCR with HTBI primers. MiXCR, run by TCRdb on the multiplex PCR reads, gives a single entry per CDR3 protein. The table shows roughly 500,000 distinct CDR3 sequences, with roughly 50% occurring only once. Sequenced: peripheral blood or thyroid tissue (not recorded which). These receptors came from an adult woman with Graves' disease, either hyperthyroidism or ophthalmopathy (not recorded which).

Turning to this clonotype: A much larger clone differs by one base, so this may be a read error. The chain is built from TRBV6-5 and TRBJ2-7, with D possibly being TRBD1 (5 bases). This CDR3 comprises 13 residues. Germline-derived CDR1 and CDR2 are MNHEY and SVGAGI. Here the CDR3 DNA reads TGTGACATGCGCCACAGGACACCTTACGAGCAGTACTTC. The encoded protein is CDMRHRTPYEQYF.

There are many counts of this clonotype. V gene TRBV7-9 combines with J gene TRBJ2-6, with D unresolved. CDR3 size: 17 residues. The V end lost 0 bases, the J end lost 2 bases, and 11 bases lay between the germline ends. Germline V CDR1 and CDR2: SEHNR, FQNEAQ (reference sequence). The CDR3 DNA reads as TGTGCCAGCAGCTTAGCGATGGAGCGCCCTGGGGCCAACGTCCTGACTTTC. Translated, it gives CASSLAMERPGANVLTF.

There are many counts of this clonotype. The chain links TRBV6-6 to TRBJ1-1; 8 positions agree with TRBD1. The CDR3 has 14 amino acids. The junction had 9 bases not matched to a gene; V was cut back by 7 bases and J by 5 bases. Germline values: CDR1 MNHNY, CDR2 SVGAGI (reference sequence). The chain's CDR3 is CASNPGQGGTEAFF. The CDR3 coding sequence is TGTGCCAGCAACCCAGGACAGGGAGGGACTGAAGCTTTCTTT.

The chain uses TRBV7-2 and TRBJ2-7, with TRBD2 as a possible D gene (6 bases). This CDR3 has 16 amino acids. V shed 1 base and J shed 2 bases, with 15 bases lying between them. Per germline, CDR1 SGHTA and CDR2 FQGNSA. Written as DNA, the CDR3 is TGTGCCAGCAGCTTAGGGTTACGGACTACCCCCTACGAGCAGTACTTC. Translated, it gives CASSLGLRTTPYEQYF.

V gene TRBV10-3 combines with J gene TRBJ1-1, with a tentative D call TRBD1 (5 bases). V lost 2 bases, J lost 11 bases, and 12 bases lay in between. The CDR3 is made up of 12 amino acids. The germline V gene has CDR1 ENHRY and CDR2 SYGVKD. The CDR3 region is CAISETGLGAFF. The CDR3 coding sequence is TGTGCCATCAGTGAGACAGGCCTTGGGGCTTTCTTT.

The chain carries TRBV2 and TRBJ1-5; D remains unclear. Trimming left V 4 bases short and J 11 bases short, with 27 bases between. Germline assignment: CDR1 SNHLY and CDR2 FYNNEI. The CDR3 is 17 amino acids. The CDR3 region is CASSGLAGALKRETQHF. CDR3 coding DNA: TGTGCCAGCAGTGGGCTAGCGGGAGCATTAAAGCGAGAGACCCAGCATTTT.

A few counts support this clonotype. The V gene is TRBV12-3 or TRBV12-4, the J gene TRBJ2-2; D is perhaps TRBD1 (6 bases). Trimming left V 7 bases short and J 0 bases short, with 12 bases between. The CDR3 is 15 residues long. This CDR3 reads CASISSGANTGELFF. CDR3 DNA sequence: TGTGCCAGCATTTCATCAGGGGCGAACACCGGGGAGCTGTTTTTT.

This clonotype was counted ten times or more. The V call is TRBV19, the J call TRBJ1-2; tentative D call: TRBD1 (5 bases). V lost 3 bases and J lost 4, with 15 bases in between. The germline V gene has CDR1 LNHDA and CDR2 SQIVND (reference sequence). CDR3 length: 15 amino acids. The CDR3 nucleotides are TGTGCCAGTAGTATTGACAGCCCCCGAGGCTATGGCTACACCTTC. Amino acid sequence: CASSIDSPRGYGYTF.

This clonotype has ten or more counts. The chain carries TRBV28 and TRBJ2-7; D remains unclear. Trimming stripped 8 bases from V and 3 bases from J, with 5 bases between. The CDR3 loop spans 10 amino acids. Germline CDR1 is MDHEN and CDR2 is SYDVKM. The CDR3 here is CASGNYEQYF. The DNA for the CDR3 is TGTGCCAGCGGAAACTACGAGCAGTACTTC.

The V gene is TRBV6-6, the J gene TRBJ2-7; possibly TRBD1 for D (7 bases). This CDR3 region has 18 residues. Germline-derived CDR1 and CDR2 are MNHNY and SVGAGI (reference sequence). Trimming removed 2 bases from V and 2 bases from J, with 22 bases in between. The CDR3 nucleotides read TGTGCCAGCAGTTACCCCATCAGGGGGGAAATCCTAACCTACGAGCAGTACTTC. Its protein is CASSYPIRGEILTYEQYF.

The genes are TRBV24-1 and TRBJ1-6; TRBD1 is a possible D gene (6 bases). V lost 5 bases and J 7 bases, leaving 8 bases between the germline ends. This CDR3 has 13 amino acids. CDR1 and CDR2 (germline): KGHDR, SFDVKD. The CDR3 DNA reads TGTGCCACCAGTGCAGGGGTCAATTCACCCCTCCACTTT. As protein: CATSAGVNSPLHF.

The sample holds many counts of this clonotype. V usage is TRBV30 and J usage is TRBJ2-5, with 8 bases that match TRBD2. This CDR3 comprises 13 residues. Germline loops: CDR1 GTSNPN, CDR2 SVGIG (reference sequence). The junction had 2 bases not matched to a gene; V was cut back by 0 bases and J by 5 bases. The CDR3 sequence: CAWSVGGGETQYF. The CDR3 DNA reads as TGTGCCTGGAGTGTAGGCGGGGGGGAGACCCAGTACTTC.

This rearrangement joins TRBV6-1 to TRBJ1-4, with unresolved D. In germline, CDR1 is MNHNS, CDR2 SASEGT. The CDR3 sequence is 17 residues long. V was trimmed by 1 base and J by 0 bases, leaving 12 bases between them. The CDR3 coding sequence is TGTGCCAGCAGTGAAGTGTCGCGGTTTGCAACTAATGAAAAACTGTTTTTT. It is translated as CASSEVSRFATNEKLFF.